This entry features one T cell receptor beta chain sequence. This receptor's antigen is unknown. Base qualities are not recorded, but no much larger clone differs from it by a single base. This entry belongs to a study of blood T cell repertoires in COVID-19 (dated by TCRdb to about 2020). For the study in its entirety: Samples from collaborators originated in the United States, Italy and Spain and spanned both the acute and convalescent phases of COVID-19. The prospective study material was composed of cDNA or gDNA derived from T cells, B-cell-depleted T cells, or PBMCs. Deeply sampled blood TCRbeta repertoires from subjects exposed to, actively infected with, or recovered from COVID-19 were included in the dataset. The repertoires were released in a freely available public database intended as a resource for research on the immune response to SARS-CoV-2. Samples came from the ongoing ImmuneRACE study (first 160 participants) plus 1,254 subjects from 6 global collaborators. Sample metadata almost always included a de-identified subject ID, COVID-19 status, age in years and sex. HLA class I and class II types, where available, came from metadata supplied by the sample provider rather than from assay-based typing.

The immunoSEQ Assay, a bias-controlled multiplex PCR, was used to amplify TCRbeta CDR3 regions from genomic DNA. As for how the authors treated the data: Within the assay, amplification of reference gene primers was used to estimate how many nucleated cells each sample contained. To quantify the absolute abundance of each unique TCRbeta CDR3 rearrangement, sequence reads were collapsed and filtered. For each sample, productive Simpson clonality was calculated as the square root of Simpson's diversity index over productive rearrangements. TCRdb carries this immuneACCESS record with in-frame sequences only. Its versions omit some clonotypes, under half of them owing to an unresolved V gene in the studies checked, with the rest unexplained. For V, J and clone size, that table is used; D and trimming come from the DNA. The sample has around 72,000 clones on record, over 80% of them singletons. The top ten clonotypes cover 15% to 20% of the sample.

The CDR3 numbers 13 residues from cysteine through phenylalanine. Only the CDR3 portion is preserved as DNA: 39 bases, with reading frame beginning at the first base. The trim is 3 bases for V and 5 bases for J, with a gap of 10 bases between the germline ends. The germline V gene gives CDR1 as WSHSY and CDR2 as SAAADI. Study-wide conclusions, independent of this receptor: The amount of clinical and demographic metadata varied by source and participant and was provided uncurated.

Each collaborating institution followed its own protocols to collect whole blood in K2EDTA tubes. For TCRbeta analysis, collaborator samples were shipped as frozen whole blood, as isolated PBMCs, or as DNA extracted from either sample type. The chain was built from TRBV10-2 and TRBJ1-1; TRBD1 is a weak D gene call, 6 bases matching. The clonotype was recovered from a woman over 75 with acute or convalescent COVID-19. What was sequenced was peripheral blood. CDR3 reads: CASSEQGLTEAFF. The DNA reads TGCGCCAGCAGTGAACAGGGCTTGACTGAAGCTTTCTTT.